In its sample, the clone carrying this TCR beta chain was seen once. Its cognate antigen is unknown. This sample is drawn from a study of CD8+ T cells in alopecia areata. Study in general: Treated patients took oral tofacitinib at 5 to 10 mg twice daily. Tofacitinib therapy took 6 to 18 months; 6 months off drug came after. Study-wide points: Persistence during tofacitinib was seen for many expanded lesional clones in scalp and blood. In scalp, tofacitinib significantly decreased clonality and expanded CD8+ clones among the top 100.

RNA was isolated and reverse transcribed to cDNA, the sequencing template. Using immunoSEQ multiplex PCR, the repertoire was profiled, and TCRdb retains in-frame clones only, with some absent. The sample contains under 130,000 clones, 80% to 90% of which appear only once. Treatment specified: oral pan-JAK inhibitor, 5-10 mg twice daily. The CDR3 covers 15 residues. In germline, CDR1 is MNHNS, CDR2 SASEGT. Trimming stripped 2 bases from V and 4 bases from J, with 13 bases between. The chain joins TRBV6-1 to TRBJ2-3; no clear D. The source is a human donor with alopecia areata. The sequences come from CD8+ T cells sorted from blood, collected at roughly week 30, from a patient treated with tofacitinib. The CDR3 sequence: CASSETAIPPDTQYF. CDR3 nucleotide sequence: TGTGCCAGCAGTGAAACGGCAATTCCCCCAGATACGCAGTATTTT.